This T cell receptor beta chain is from a study of blood T cell repertoires in COVID-19 (dated by TCRdb to the early 2020s). Regarding the complete study: Samples covering the acute and convalescent phases of COVID-19 were provided by collaborators in the United States, Italy and Spain. The material from the prospective study consisted of cDNA or gDNA derived from T cells, B-cell-depleted T cells, or PBMCs. Deeply sampled blood TCRbeta repertoires from subjects exposed to, actively infected with, or recovered from COVID-19 were included in the dataset. The repertoires were made available in a free public database intended to serve as a resource for research on the immune response to SARS-CoV-2. Samples came from the ongoing ImmuneRACE study (first 160 participants) plus 1,254 subjects from 6 global collaborators. Sample metadata almost always included a de-identified subject ID, COVID-19 status, age in years and sex. Where available, HLA class I and class II types were obtained from metadata supplied by the sample provider rather than from assay-based typing. The paper's findings and limits, for the study overall: The amount of clinical and demographic metadata varied by source and participant and was provided uncurated.

This clone was detected only once. It lacks a known antigen. Base qualities are missing; no much larger clone stands one base away. Each collaborating institution followed its own protocols to collect whole blood in K2EDTA tubes. Collaborator samples were shipped for TCRbeta analysis as frozen whole blood, isolated PBMCs, or DNA extracted from either sample type. TCRbeta CDR3 regions were amplified from genomic DNA using the immunoSEQ Assay, a bias-controlled multiplex PCR. Per the authors' processing: Nucleated cell counts per sample were estimated from amplification of reference gene primers within the assay. To quantify the absolute abundance of each unique TCRbeta CDR3 rearrangement, sequence reads were collapsed and filtered. For each sample, productive Simpson clonality was calculated as the square root of Simpson's diversity index across productive rearrangements. TCRdb mirrors the immuneACCESS table, restricted to in-frame sequences. Some clones are absent from its copies; in checked studies, under half trace to an unresolved V gene, and the reason for the others is unknown. That table supplies the V and J calls and clone size; D and trimming were determined from the DNA. The sample includes approximately 220,000 clones, with roughly 80% observed a single time. The ten largest clones add up to approximately 4.5% of the sample.

CDR1 MGHDK and CDR2 SYGVNS are derived from the germline V gene. The CDR3 contains 15 residues, cysteine and phenylalanine counted. The CDR3 DNA has 45 bases and is translated from base 1. V loses 3 bases, J loses 3 bases, and the germline ends lie 12 bases apart. This receptor was obtained from a woman in her 70s with acute or convalescent COVID-19. Material: peripheral blood. The V gene is TRBV25-1 and the J gene is TRBJ1-3, with no confident D gene call. The base sequence is TGTGCCAGCAGTGATTCAGGATTGAATGGAAACACCATATATTTT. It translates to CASSDSGLNGNTIYF.